The 5 T cell receptor beta chains reported below all come from one sample, sequenced in a study of shared clonotypes between healthy human individuals. The data were produced by immunoSEQ multiplex PCR, yet TCRdb's version contains in-frame clones alone and is incomplete. The data show about 2.3 million clones, approximately 93% seen once. Sequenced sample: naive CD4+ T cells from PBMCs. Subset in this sample: CD45RA+ positively selected. Receptors were obtained from a man younger than 35 in good health. Some clones in this sample may be carry-over from other donors' samples.

V gene TRBV15 combines with J gene TRBJ1-5, with no clear D. From germline, CDR1 is LNHNV and CDR2 YYDKDF (reference sequence). This CDR3 is 17 amino acids long. V lost 0 bases and J 3 bases, leaving 15 bases between the germline ends. Here the CDR3 DNA reads TGTGCCACCAGCAGAGATCTGGGCGGACGGATCAATCAGCCCCAGCATTTT. Translated, it gives CATSRDLGGRINQPQHF. The full variable domain, its missing parts supplied by reference TRBV15 and TRBJ1-5, is DAMVIQNPRYQVTQFGKPVTLSCSQTLNHNVMYWYQQKSSQAPKLLFHYYDKDFNNEADTPDNFQSRRPNTSFCFLDIRSPGLGDTAMYLCATSRDLGGRINQPQHFGDGTRLSIL.

As for this clone: The same CDR3 is also encoded by other DNA sequences in this sample. The rearrangement joins TRBV9 to TRBJ2-1; the match to TRBD2 covers 8 bases. The germline gives CDR1 SGDLS, CDR2 YYNGEE. With V trimmed by 4 bases and J by 3 bases, 3 bases remained unmatched. The CDR3 spans 14 residues. The CDR3 bases are TGTGCCAGCAGCCGAGCGGGAGTCTACAATGAGCAGTTCTTC. This codes for CASSRAGVYNEQFF.

This chain joins TRBV30 and TRBJ1-1, with D unresolved. The CDR3 length is 14 residues. Germline V gives CDR1 GTSNPN, CDR2 SVGIG (reference sequence). With 6 bases removed from V and 10 bases from J, the gap between germline ends came to 24 bases. The CDR3 is CACPSPVVGSGAFF. As DNA, the CDR3 is TGTGCCTGCCCCTCGCCGGTGGTTGGCTCGGGAGCTTTCTTT. Full variable domain (missing parts from reference TRBV30 and TRBJ1-1): SQTIHQWPATLVQPVGSPLSLECTVEGTSNPNLYWYRQAAGRGLQLLFYSVGIGQISSEVPQNLSASRPQDRQFILSSKKLLLSDSGFYLCACPSPVVGSGAFFGQGTRLTVV.

The chain couples TRBV7-2 to TRBJ1-1; D is undetermined. This CDR3 region has 16 residues. Trimming pared 5 bases from V and 3 bases from J, leaving 19 bases between. The germline V gene encodes CDR1 SGHTA and CDR2 FQGNSA. CDR3 in DNA: TGTGCCAGCAGCCCCATACCGGCCGCCATCTACACTGAAGCTTTCTTT. Its protein product is CASSPIPAAIYTEAFF.

The chain employs TRBV5-1 and TRBJ2-3; 8 bases fit TRBD1. CDR3 length equals 16 residues. CDR1 and CDR2 from the germline V gene are SGHRS and YFSETQ. Losses at the gene ends were 2 bases for V and 4 bases for J; bases not matched to a gene: 9. The CDR3: CASSFYPGQAPDTQYF. CDR3 bases: TGCGCCAGCAGCTTTTACCCGGGACAGGCGCCAGATACGCAGTATTTT.